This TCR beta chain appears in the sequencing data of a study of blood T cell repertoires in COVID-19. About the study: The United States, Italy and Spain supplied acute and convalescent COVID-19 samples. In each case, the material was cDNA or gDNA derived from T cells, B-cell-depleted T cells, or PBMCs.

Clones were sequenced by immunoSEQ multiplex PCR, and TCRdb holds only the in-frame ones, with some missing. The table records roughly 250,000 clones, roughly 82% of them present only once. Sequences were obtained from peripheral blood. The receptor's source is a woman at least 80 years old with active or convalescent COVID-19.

In DNA form, the CDR3 reads TGTGCCAGCAGTAGGGGGTTTGTTAATGAAAAACTGTTTTTT. Protein product: CASSRGFVNEKLFF. The chain is built from TRBV6-6 and TRBJ1-4; a weak D match, TRBD1 (6 bases). CDR1 is MNHNY and CDR2 is SVGAGI in the germline V gene (reference sequence). V was shortened by 5 bases and J by 4 bases, with 11 bases between the two germline ends. The CDR3 is 14 amino acids.